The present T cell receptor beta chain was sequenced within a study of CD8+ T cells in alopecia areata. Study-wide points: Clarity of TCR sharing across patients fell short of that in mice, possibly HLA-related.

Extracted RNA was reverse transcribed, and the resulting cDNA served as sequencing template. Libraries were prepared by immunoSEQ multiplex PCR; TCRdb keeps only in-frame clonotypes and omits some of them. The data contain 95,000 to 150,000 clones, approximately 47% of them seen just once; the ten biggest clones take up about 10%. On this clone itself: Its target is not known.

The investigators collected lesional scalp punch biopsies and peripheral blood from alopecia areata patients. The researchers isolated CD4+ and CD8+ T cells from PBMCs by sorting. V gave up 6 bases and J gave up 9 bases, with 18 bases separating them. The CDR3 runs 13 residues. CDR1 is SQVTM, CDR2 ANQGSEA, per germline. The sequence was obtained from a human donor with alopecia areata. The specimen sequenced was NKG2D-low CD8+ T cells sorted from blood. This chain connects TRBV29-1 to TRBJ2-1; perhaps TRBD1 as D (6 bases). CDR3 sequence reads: CSVSRGLASEQFF. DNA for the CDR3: TGCAGCGTATCCAGGGGCCTCGCGAGTGAGCAGTTCTTC.